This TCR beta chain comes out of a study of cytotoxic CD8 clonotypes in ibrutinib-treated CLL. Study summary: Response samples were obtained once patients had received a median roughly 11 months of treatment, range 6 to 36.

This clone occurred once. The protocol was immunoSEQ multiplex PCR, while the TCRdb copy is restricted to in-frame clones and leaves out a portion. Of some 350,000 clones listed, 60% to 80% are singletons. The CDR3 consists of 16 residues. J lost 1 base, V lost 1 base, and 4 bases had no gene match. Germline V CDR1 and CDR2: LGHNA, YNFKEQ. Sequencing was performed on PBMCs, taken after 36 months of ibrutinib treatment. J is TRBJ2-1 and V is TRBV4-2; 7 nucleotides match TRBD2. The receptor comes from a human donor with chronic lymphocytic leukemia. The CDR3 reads CASSQGGGGSYNEQFF. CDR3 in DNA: TGTGCCAGCAGCCAAGGGGGCGGGGGATCCTACAATGAGCAGTTCTTC.